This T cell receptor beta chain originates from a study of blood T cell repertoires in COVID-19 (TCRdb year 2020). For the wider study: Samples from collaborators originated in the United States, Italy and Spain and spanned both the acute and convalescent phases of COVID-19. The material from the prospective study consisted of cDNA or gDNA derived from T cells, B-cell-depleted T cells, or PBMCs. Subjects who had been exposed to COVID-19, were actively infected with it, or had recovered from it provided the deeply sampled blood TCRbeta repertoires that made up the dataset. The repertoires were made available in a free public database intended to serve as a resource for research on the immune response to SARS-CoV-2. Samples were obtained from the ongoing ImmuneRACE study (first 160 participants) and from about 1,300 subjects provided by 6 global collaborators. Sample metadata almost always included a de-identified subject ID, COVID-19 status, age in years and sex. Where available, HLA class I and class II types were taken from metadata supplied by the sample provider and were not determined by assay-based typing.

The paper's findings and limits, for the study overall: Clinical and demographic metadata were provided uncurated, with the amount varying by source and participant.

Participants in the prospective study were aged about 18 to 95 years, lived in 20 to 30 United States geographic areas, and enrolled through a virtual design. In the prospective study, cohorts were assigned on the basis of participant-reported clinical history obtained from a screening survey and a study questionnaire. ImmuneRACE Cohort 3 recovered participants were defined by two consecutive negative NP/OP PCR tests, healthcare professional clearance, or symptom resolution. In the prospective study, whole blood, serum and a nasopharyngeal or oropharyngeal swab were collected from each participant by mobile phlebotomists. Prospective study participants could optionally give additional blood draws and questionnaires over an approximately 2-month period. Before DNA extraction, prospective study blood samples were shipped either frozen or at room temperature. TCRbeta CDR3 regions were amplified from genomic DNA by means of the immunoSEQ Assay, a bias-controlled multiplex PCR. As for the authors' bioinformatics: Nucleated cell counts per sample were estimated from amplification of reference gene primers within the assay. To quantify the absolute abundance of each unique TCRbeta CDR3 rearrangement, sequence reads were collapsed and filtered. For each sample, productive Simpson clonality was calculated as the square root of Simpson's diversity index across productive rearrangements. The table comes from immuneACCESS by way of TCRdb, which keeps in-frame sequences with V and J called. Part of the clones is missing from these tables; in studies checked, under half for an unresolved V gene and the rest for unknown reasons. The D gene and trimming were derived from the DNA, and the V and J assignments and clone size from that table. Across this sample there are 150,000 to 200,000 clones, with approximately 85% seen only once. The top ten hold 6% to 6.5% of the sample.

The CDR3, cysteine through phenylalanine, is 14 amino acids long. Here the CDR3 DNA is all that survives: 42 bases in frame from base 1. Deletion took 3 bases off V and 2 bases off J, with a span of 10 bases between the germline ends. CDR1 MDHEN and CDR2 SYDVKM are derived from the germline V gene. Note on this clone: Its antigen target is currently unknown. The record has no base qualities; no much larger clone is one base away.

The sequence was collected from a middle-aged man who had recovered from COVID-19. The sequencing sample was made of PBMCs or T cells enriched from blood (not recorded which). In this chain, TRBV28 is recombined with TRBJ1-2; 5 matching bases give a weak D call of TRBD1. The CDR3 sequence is CASSFRTTNYGYTF. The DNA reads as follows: TGTGCCAGCAGTTTTAGGACAACCAACTATGGCTACACCTTC.